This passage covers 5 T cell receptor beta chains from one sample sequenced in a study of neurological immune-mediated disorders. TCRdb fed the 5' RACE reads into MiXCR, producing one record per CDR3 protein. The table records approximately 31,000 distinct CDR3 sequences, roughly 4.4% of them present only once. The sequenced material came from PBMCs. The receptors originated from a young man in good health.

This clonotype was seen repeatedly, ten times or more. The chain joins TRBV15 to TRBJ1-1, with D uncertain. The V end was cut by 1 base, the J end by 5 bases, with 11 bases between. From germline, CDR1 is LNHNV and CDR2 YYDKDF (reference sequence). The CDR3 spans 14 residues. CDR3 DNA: TGTGCCACCAGCAGAGGGGCCGGGCGGACTGAAGCTTTCTTT. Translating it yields CATSRGAGRTEAFF.

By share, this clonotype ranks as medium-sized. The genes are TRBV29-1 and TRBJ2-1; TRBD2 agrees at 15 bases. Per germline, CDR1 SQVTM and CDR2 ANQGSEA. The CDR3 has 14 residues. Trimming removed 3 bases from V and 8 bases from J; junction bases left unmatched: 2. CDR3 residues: CSVEGLAGGDEQFF. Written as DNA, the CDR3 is TGCAGCGTTGAGGGACTAGCGGGGGGCGATGAGCAGTTCTTC.

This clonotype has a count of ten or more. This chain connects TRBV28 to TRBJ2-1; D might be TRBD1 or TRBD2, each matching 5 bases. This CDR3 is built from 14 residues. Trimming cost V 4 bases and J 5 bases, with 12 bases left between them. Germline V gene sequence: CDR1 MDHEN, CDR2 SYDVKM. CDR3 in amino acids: CASSYGGTNNEQFF. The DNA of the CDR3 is TGTGCCAGCAGTTATGGGGGAACCAACAATGAGCAGTTCTTC.

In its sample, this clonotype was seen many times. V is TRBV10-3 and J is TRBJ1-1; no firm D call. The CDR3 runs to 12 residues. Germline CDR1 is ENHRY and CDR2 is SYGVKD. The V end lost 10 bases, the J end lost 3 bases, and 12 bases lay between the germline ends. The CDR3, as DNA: TGTGCCAGCGGACTAGACGACACTGAAGCTTTCTTT. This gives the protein CASGLDDTEAFF.

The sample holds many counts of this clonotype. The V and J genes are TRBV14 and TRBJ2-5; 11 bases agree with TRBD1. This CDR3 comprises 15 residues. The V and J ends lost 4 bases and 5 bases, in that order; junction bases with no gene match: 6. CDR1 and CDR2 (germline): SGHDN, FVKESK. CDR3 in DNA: TGTGCCAGCAGCCTCGGGGACAGGGGGGACGAGACCCAGTACTTC. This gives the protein CASSLGDRGDETQYF.